The clone carrying this T cell receptor (beta chain) was observed a handful of times. This sample stems from a study of identical twins. With 5 bases removed from V and 5 bases from J, the gap between germline ends came to 31 bases. The germline CDR1 and CDR2 sequences are SGHTA and FQGNSA. This CDR3 region has 20 residues. Template switching added a universal primer site; cDNA carried unique molecular identifiers. One entry per CDR3 protein results from TCRdb running MiXCR on the 5' RACE reads. The sample has around 1.7 million distinct CDR3 sequences; about 30% are singletons. This chain connects TRBV7-2 to TRBJ2-1, with a tentative D call TRBD2 (6 bases). Sequencing input: cord blood. The receptor was isolated from a newborn girl in good health. The CDR3 DNA reads as TGTGCCAGCAGCCCGACCATGACACGTCTCTCGCCCCGCGGGAACAATGAGCAGTTCTTC. Amino acid sequence: CASSPTMTRLSPRGNNEQFF.